Presented here are 28 T cell receptor beta chains from one specimen sequenced in a study of blood T cell repertoires in COVID-19. Profiled with immunoSEQ multiplex PCR; TCRdb holds only in-frame clones, not every one. Of fewer than 500,000 clones listed, more than 65% are singletons. The sample was peripheral blood. The receptors were gathered from a human donor with acute or convalescent COVID-19. The donor label of this sample is uncertain.

This clone was counted a single time. The J gene is TRBJ1-1, the V gene TRBV19, with a weak D call TRBD1 (5 bases). The germline CDR1 and CDR2 sequences are LNHDA and SQIVND (reference sequence). The CDR3 is 15 amino acids. V lost 7 bases to trimming and J lost 0 bases, with 15 bases between them. This CDR3 is CASMVGSGLNTEAFF. The CDR3 DNA sequence: TGTGCCAGTATGGTAGGTTCAGGGCTGAACACTGAAGCTTTCTTT.

This rearrangement joins TRBV28 to TRBJ2-2, with TRBD2 matching over 11 bases. The ends lost 4 bases at V and 6 bases at J; junction bases unmatched: 7. Looked up from germline, CDR1 is MDHEN and CDR2 is SYDVKM. The CDR3 sequence is 16 residues long. CDR3 in amino acids: CASSSRLAGRPGELFF. The CDR3 DNA follows: TGTGCCAGCAGTTCCCGACTAGCGGGGCGGCCCGGGGAGCTGTTTTTT.

This chain joins TRBV18 and TRBJ1-1; maybe TRBD1 (6 bases). The germline V and J ends were trimmed by 2 bases and 1 base, with 11 bases remaining between them. Germline V CDR1 and CDR2: KGHSH, LQKENI. The CDR3 is 15 residues long. The CDR3 here is CASSPGIQGNTEAFF. CDR3 DNA: TGTGCCAGCTCACCAGGGATACAGGGGAACACTGAAGCTTTCTTT.

This CDR3 reads CASSLDRQGGHYGYTF. DNA of the CDR3: TGTGCCAGCAGCTTAGATAGGCAGGGAGGGCACTATGGCTACACCTTC. The chain employs TRBV11-2 and TRBJ1-2; possibly TRBD1 for D (5 bases). This CDR3 has 16 residues. The V gene lost 0 bases and the J gene lost 3 bases, with 14 bases spanning the gap. Germline assignment: CDR1 SGHAT and CDR2 FQNNGV.

The genes are TRBV4-2 and TRBJ2-1; no reliable D call. The CDR3 covers 20 residues. The germline V and J ends were trimmed by 0 bases and 0 bases, with 21 bases remaining between them. Germline V gives CDR1 LGHNA, CDR2 YNFKEQ. DNA of the CDR3: TGTGCCAGCAGCCAAGACAGCCAATTCAGCGCAAGACCCTCCTACAATGAGCAGTTCTTC. Its protein product is CASSQDSQFSARPSYNEQFF.

V is TRBV7-8 and J is TRBJ1-1; TRBD1 agrees at 8 bases. The V gene end was trimmed by 2 bases and the J gene end by 7 bases; junction bases not matched to a gene: 9. This CDR3 region has 15 residues. Germline CDR1 and CDR2: SGHVS and FQNEAQ. This CDR3 is CASSLRRRTGLEAFF. The CDR3 DNA is TGTGCCAGCAGCTTAAGGCGTAGGACAGGGCTTGAAGCTTTCTTT.

This clone was detected a few times. The rearrangement links TRBV18 to TRBJ2-7; D not resolved. Trimming shortened V by 4 bases and J by 2 bases, and 9 bases separated the two germline ends. The CDR3 covers 13 residues. The germline V gene encodes CDR1 KGHSH and CDR2 LQKENI. This CDR3 is CASSLFDTYEQYF. DNA of the CDR3: TGTGCCAGCTCACTTTTCGACACCTACGAGCAGTACTTC.

The chain has TRBV28 and TRBJ1-2; D gene uncertain. The CDR3 has 13 amino acids. Germline-derived CDR1 and CDR2 are MDHEN and SYDVKM. The V end lost 5 bases, the J end lost 8 bases, and 15 bases lay between the germline ends. In nucleotides, the CDR3 is TGTGCCAGCAGTAGAGCTTCACCAGCGGGCTACACCTTC. Amino acid sequence: CASSRASPAGYTF.

V and J are TRBV24-1 and TRBJ1-1, with TRBD1 matching over 7 bases. CDR1 is KGHDR, CDR2 SFDVKD, per germline. The junction had 18 bases not matched to a gene; V was cut back by 3 bases and J by 12 bases. This CDR3 is 16 amino acids long. In nucleotides, the CDR3 is TGTGCCACCAGTGATCGGGACGCGAATGACAGGGAGTTGACTTTCTTT. As protein: CATSDRDANDRELTFF.

Only a few counts were recorded for this clone. CDR3 DNA: TGCAGCGTTGGAGCGGGAGGGCGCGGAGGTGGCTACACCTTC. This gives the protein CSVGAGGRGGGYTF. The rearrangement uses TRBV29-1 and TRBJ1-2, with D unclear. The germline V gene encodes CDR1 SQVTM and CDR2 ANQGSEA. V was pared by 4 bases and J by 7 bases, with 19 bases between. The CDR3 has 14 residues. The entire variable domain, with the rest obtained from reference TRBV29-1 and TRBJ1-2, is as follows: SAVISQKPSRDICQRGTSLTIQCQVDSQVTMMFWYRQQPGQSLTLIATANQGSEATYESGFVIDKFPISRPNLTFSTLTVSNMSPEDSSIYLCSVGAGGRGGGYTFGSGTRLTVV.

This chain connects TRBV5-1 to TRBJ1-1; D unclear. Trimming removed 3 bases at V and 0 bases at J, with 12 bases between. The CDR3 loop spans 15 amino acids. The V gene's germline CDR1 is SGHRS and CDR2 YFSETQ. The CDR3 DNA sequence: TGCGCCAGCAGCTCCTCGGCGGGCATGAACACTGAAGCTTTCTTT. Translation: CASSSSAGMNTEAFF.

This clone turned up a few times. The CDR3: CASDQTGTGYNEQFF. In nucleotides, the CDR3 is TGTGCCAGCGATCAGACAGGGACGGGATACAATGAGCAGTTCTTC. V usage is TRBV28 and J usage is TRBJ2-1, with 7 bases that match TRBD1. Trimming removed 8 bases from V and 4 bases from J; junction bases left unmatched: 11. CDR1 is MDHEN and CDR2 is SYDVKM in the germline V gene. The CDR3 runs to 15 residues.

For this clone: Different DNA sequences within this sample yield the same CDR3. The chain carries TRBV3-1 (or the pseudogene TRBV3-2) and TRBJ1-2, with D unresolved. Deletions cut 6 bases from V and 2 bases from J, with 10 bases between. This CDR3 is 13 amino acids long. Germline V gene lookup returns CDR1 LGHDT and CDR2 YNNKEL (reference sequence). CDR3: CASSRTGNYGYTF. The CDR3 DNA reads as TGTGCCAGCAGTCGCACCGGGAACTATGGCTACACCTTC.

This chain links TRBV6-6 with TRBJ1-1; possibly TRBD1 for D (6 bases). The germline V gene has CDR1 MNHNY and CDR2 SVGAGI (reference sequence). V was shortened by 2 bases and J by 2 bases, with 12 bases between the two germline ends. This CDR3 comprises 15 residues. CDR3 protein: CASSYGQQLNTEAFF. In DNA, the CDR3 is TGTGCCAGCAGTTACGGACAGCAACTAAACACTGAAGCTTTCTTT.

The J gene is TRBJ1-6, the V gene TRBV7-2; TRBD1 is a possible D gene (6 bases). From germline, CDR1 is SGHTA and CDR2 FQGNSA. Trimming cost V 3 bases and J 10 bases, with 10 bases left between them. The CDR3 spans 13 residues. The CDR3 sequence: CASSFQGRSPLHF. CDR3 coding DNA: TGTGCCAGCAGCTTCCAGGGGCGGTCACCCCTCCACTTT.

This clone has only a few counts. The DNA for the CDR3 is TGTGCCAGCAGGGGGCCCAGGGAGGTCACAGATACGCAGTATTTT. Translating it yields CASRGPREVTDTQYF. J is TRBJ2-3 and V is TRBV7-9, with D possibly TRBD2 on 6 matching bases. The V end lost 6 bases, the J end lost 2 bases, and 15 bases lay between the germline ends. CDR1 is SEHNR and CDR2 is FQNEAQ in the germline V gene (reference sequence). The CDR3 extends over 15 amino acids. Using reference TRBV7-9 and TRBJ2-3 for the parts outside the CDR3, the full variable domain is DTGVSQNPRHKITKRGQNVTFRCDPISEHNRLYWYRQTLGQGPEFLTYFQNEAQLEKSRLLSDRFSAERPKGSFSTLEIQRTEQGDSAMYLCASRGPREVTDTQYFGPGTRLTVL.

This chain joins TRBV5-1 and TRBJ2-7; 9 nucleotides line up with TRBD2. Germline V gene lookup returns CDR1 SGHRS and CDR2 YFSETQ. V lost 4 bases to trimming and J lost 3 bases; unmatched junction nucleotides: 8. The length of the CDR3 is 15 residues. In DNA, the CDR3 is TGCGCCAGCAGCCCGACTAGCGGAGGGAACTACGAGCAGTACTTC. This gives the protein CASSPTSGGNYEQYF.

The chain carries TRBV6-5 and TRBJ2-7, with 10 bases identical to TRBD1. The ends lost 4 bases at V and 1 base at J; junction bases unmatched: 7. The CDR3 is 16 residues long. Germline V gives CDR1 MNHEY, CDR2 SVGAGI. CDR3 coding DNA: TGTGCCAGCAGTTCCCGGAGGACAGGGGGATCCTACGAGCAGTACTTC. Translation: CASSSRRTGGSYEQYF.

This rearrangement joins TRBV2 to TRBJ2-1; 7 nucleotides line up with TRBD2. The CDR3 contains 13 residues. Germline trimming cut 6 bases from V and 8 bases from J; bases unmatched to any gene: 7. CDR1 is SNHLY and CDR2 is FYNNEI in the germline V gene. CDR3 residues: CASSLDGGDEQFF. Here the CDR3 DNA reads TGTGCCAGCAGCCTCGATGGGGGGGATGAGCAGTTCTTC.

The chain joins TRBV3-1 (or the pseudogene TRBV3-2) to TRBJ2-7; 9 bases line up with TRBD1. CDR1 and CDR2 (germline): LGHDT, YNNKEL (reference sequence). The CDR3 has 15 residues. V lost 4 bases, J lost 6 bases, and 10 bases stayed unmatched. Here the CDR3 DNA reads TGTGCCAGCAGCCCATACCGGGACAGGGAAGCCGAGCAGTACTTC. Its protein is CASSPYRDREAEQYF.

The rearrangement uses TRBV6-5 and TRBJ1-2; no definite D call. Germline assignment: CDR1 MNHEY and CDR2 SVGAGI. The CDR3 runs 14 residues. Between the trimmed V and J ends, which lost 2 bases and 3 bases, there was a span of 10 bases. The CDR3 DNA is TGTGCCAGCAGTTACCGGGAGCGGGACTATGGCTACACCTTC. Its protein product is CASSYRERDYGYTF.

The rearrangement uses TRBV6-5 and TRBJ1-1, with 7 bases fitting TRBD1. V gave up 8 bases and J gave up 3 bases; unmatched junction bases: 6. CDR3 length: 13 amino acids. CDR1 and CDR2 from the germline V gene are MNHEY and SVGAGI. Here the CDR3 reads CASSPGTDTEAFF. The CDR3 DNA reads as TGTGCCAGCTCCCCCGGGACAGACACTGAAGCTTTCTTT.

This clone has just one count. The chain recombines TRBV19 with TRBJ1-2, with D maybe TRBD1 (6 bases). Germline CDR1 and CDR2: LNHDA and SQIVND (reference sequence). Trimming stripped 3 bases from V and 8 bases from J, with 19 bases between. The CDR3 runs to 15 residues. This CDR3 reads CASSIILRGARGYTF. The CDR3 DNA reads TGTGCCAGTAGTATCATTCTCCGGGGGGCGCGAGGCTACACCTTC.

The chain carries TRBV11-2 and TRBJ1-2, with D maybe TRBD1 (6 bases). The germline V gene has CDR1 SGHAT and CDR2 FQNNGV. V lost 4 bases and J 13 bases, leaving 28 bases between the germline ends. The CDR3 totals 16 residues. CDR3 amino acids: CASSSEGQTHSAGTTF. As DNA, the CDR3 is TGTGCCAGCAGCTCGGAAGGACAGACTCACTCGGCCGGTACCACCTTC.

The chain links TRBV18 to TRBJ1-6, with 9 bases lining up with TRBD1. Germline-derived CDR1 and CDR2 are KGHSH and LQKENI. J lost 6 bases, V lost 4 bases, and 1 base had no gene match. The CDR3 is 14 amino acids. In DNA form, the CDR3 reads TGTGCCAGCTCACTGGACAGGGGTAATTCACCCCTCCACTTT. Encoded protein: CASSLDRGNSPLHF.

The genes are TRBV4-1 and TRBJ2-2; D is perhaps TRBD2 (7 bases). The CDR3 totals 20 residues. The V end lost 0 bases, the J end lost 4 bases, and 24 bases lay between the germline ends. The germline CDR1 and CDR2 sequences are MGHRA and YSYEKL. CDR3 loop: CASSQDLGVISGGPTGELFF. The CDR3 DNA reads as TGCGCCAGCAGCCAAGATCTGGGGGTAATTTCGGGGGGCCCCACCGGGGAGCTGTTTTTT.

Notes on this clone: Other DNA sequences from this sample encode an identical CDR3 as well. The chain combines TRBV5-1 with TRBJ2-5; TRBD1 agrees at 7 bases. Trimming removed 2 bases from V and 3 bases from J; junction bases left unmatched: 1. Germline V gene lookup returns CDR1 SGHRS and CDR2 YFSETQ. The CDR3 is made up of 13 amino acids. CDR3 DNA: TGCGCCAGCAGCTTTGACAGGGAAGAGACCCAGTACTTC. Translating it yields CASSFDREETQYF.

The chain links TRBV29-1 to TRBJ2-2, with 8 bases identical to TRBD2. This CDR3 has 13 residues. Germline V gene lookup returns CDR1 SQVTM and CDR2 ANQGSEA. The junction had 5 bases not matched to a gene; V was cut back by 4 bases and J by 7 bases. The CDR3 here is CSVGGGTGGELFF. CDR3 in DNA: TGCAGCGTTGGCGGGGGGACCGGCGGGGAGCTGTTTTTT.